Following are 30 T cell receptor beta chains from one sample sequenced in a study of T cell clusters in autoimmune cytopenias. About 39,000 genome equivalents of blood DNA were amplified for TRB. Multiplex touch-down PCR amplified TRB using TRB-A and TRB-B pools in one tube. TCRdb derives one entry per CDR3 protein from the multiplex PCR reads, leaving out DNA. This sample's clone table lists over 3,500 distinct CDR3 sequences. These records were also assigned to another study, of T cell repertoires in aging, cancer and after chemotherapy.

Source material: peripheral blood. These receptor sequences come from a human donor in good health.

This clonotype is labeled medium-sized based on frequency. The J gene is TRBJ2-2, the V gene TRBV18; TCRdb designates TRBD1, a call that cannot be tested without DNA. In germline, CDR1 is KGHSH, CDR2 LQKENI. The CDR3 spans 19 residues. The CDR3 region is CASSPLLPGQRLNTGELFF.

Its frequency marks this clonotype as medium-sized. The chain couples TRBV6-5 to TRBJ2-1; TCRdb indicates TRBD2, and absent DNA this call remains unverified. The CDR3 extends over 16 amino acids. Per the germline V gene, CDR1 is MNHEY and CDR2 is SVGAGI. The CDR3 loop reads CASSYSRRGVYNEQFF.

Its frequency marks this clonotype as medium-sized (0.01 to 0.1%). The chain uses TRBV5-5 and TRBJ2-1; TCRdb names TRBD2, which stays unverified in the absence of DNA. The CDR3 totals 13 residues. Germline V gene lookup returns CDR1 SGHKS and CDR2 YYEKEE (reference sequence). The CDR3 protein is CASSTGPDNEQFF.

Considering frequency, this clonotype is medium-sized (0.01 to 0.1%). The V call is TRBV19, the J call TRBJ2-7; TCRdb lists TRBD1, though no DNA is available to test this call. Germline V gene data show CDR1 as LNHDA and CDR2 as SQIVND (reference sequence). The CDR3 runs to 12 residues. CDR3 amino acids: CASGQGTYEQYF.

The gene calls are TRBV18 and TRBJ1-6; TCRdb designates TRBD1, a call that cannot be tested without DNA. CDR1 is KGHSH and CDR2 is LQKENI in the germline V gene. The CDR3 has 14 amino acids. CDR3: CASSPGRGLSPLHF.

V gene TRBV6-5 combines with J gene TRBJ1-4; the TCRdb call, TRBD1, lacks DNA for checking. Germline CDR1 reads MNHEY; CDR2 reads SVGAGI. This CDR3 has 15 amino acids. This chain's CDR3 is CASRQRGGFNEKLFF.

The V and J genes are TRBV6-5 and TRBJ2-2; TCRdb selects TRBD1, and the lack of DNA leaves this call unchecked. There are 16 residues in the CDR3. Germline-derived CDR1 and CDR2 are MNHEY and SVGAGI. The chain's CDR3 is CASSDGQGAGTGELFF.

The rearrangement links TRBV10-3 to TRBJ1-6; no DNA is available, so the TRBD1 call from TCRdb remains unchecked. This CDR3 has 14 amino acids. Germline CDR1 is ENHRY and CDR2 is SYGVKD. The CDR3 is CAISDSRASSPLHF.

This clonotype is medium-sized (0.01 to 0.1%) by frequency. J is TRBJ2-2 and V is TRBV27; checking the TCRdb D call of TRBD1 is not possible without DNA. The germline CDR1 and CDR2 sequences are MNHEY and SMNVEV (reference sequence). The CDR3 contains 18 residues. CDR3 protein: CASSLYTGTGRNTGELFF.

By frequency, this clonotype registers medium-sized. This rearrangement joins TRBV10-3 to TRBJ2-1. This CDR3 has 16 amino acids. CDR1 and CDR2 (germline): ENHRY, SYGVKD. CDR3 region: CAISARSADTYNEQFF.

J is TRBJ2-3 and V is TRBV5-1. Germline values: CDR1 SGHRS, CDR2 YFSETQ. This CDR3 comprises 13 residues. Here the CDR3 reads CASSAPLTDTQYF. The whole variable domain, remainder taken from reference TRBV5-1 and TRBJ2-3, is KAGVTQTPRYLIKTRGQQVTLSCSPISGHRSVSWYQQTPGQGLQFLFEYFSETQRNKGNFPGRFSGRQFSNSRSEMNVSTLELGDSALYLCASSAPLTDTQYFGPGTRLTVL.

V gene TRBV11-2 combines with J gene TRBJ2-1. This CDR3 spans 14 amino acids. CDR1 is SGHAT and CDR2 is FQNNGV in the germline V gene. The CDR3 protein is CASGGRASYNEQFF.

The V call is TRBV29-1, the J call TRBJ2-3; the D call from TCRdb, TRBD2, cannot be confirmed without DNA. This CDR3 comprises 14 residues. Looked up from germline, CDR1 is SQVTM and CDR2 is ANQGSEA. CDR3 in amino acids: CSVGSAGNTDTQYF.

This chain links TRBV7-2 with TRBJ2-1; with no DNA, the TCRdb D assignment of TRBD2 cannot be verified. This CDR3 is 14 amino acids long. Germline CDR1 and CDR2: SGHTA and FQGNSA. CDR3 loop: CASSSGLARNEQFF.

This clonotype is labeled medium-sized based on frequency. The chain employs TRBV5-4 and TRBJ2-3; TCRdb indicates TRBD1, and absent DNA this call remains unverified. The germline V gene has CDR1 SGHNT and CDR2 YYREEE (reference sequence). This CDR3 spans 17 amino acids. The CDR3 sequence is CASSPGQGTKTGDTQYF.

The rearrangement uses TRBV5-1 and TRBJ2-1; the TCRdb call, TRBD1, lacks DNA for checking. The CDR3 contains 15 residues. Per germline, CDR1 SGHRS and CDR2 YFSETQ. CDR3 residues: CASSPSGPSLAVEFF.

The chain carries TRBV7-9 and TRBJ2-5; the D call of TRBD1 rests on TCRdb alone, since no DNA is present to check it. CDR1 SEHNR and CDR2 FQNEAQ come from the germline V gene (reference sequence). CDR3 length equals 14 residues. The CDR3 loop reads CASRGQGMSETQYF.

In terms of frequency, this clonotype is medium-sized. The V and J genes are TRBV7-9 and TRBJ2-7; no DNA is available, so the TRBD1 call from TCRdb remains unchecked. Germline CDR1 reads SEHNR; CDR2 reads FQNEAQ (reference sequence). The length of the CDR3 is 15 residues. The CDR3 loop is CASSPLDRGTYEQYF.

This clonotype is medium-sized (0.01 to 0.1%) by frequency. The chain joins TRBV6-1 to TRBJ1-2; no DNA is available, so the TRBD1 call from TCRdb remains unchecked. The CDR3 runs to 14 residues. In germline, CDR1 is MNHNS, CDR2 SASEGT. CDR3: CASSDTGGAYGYTF.

This clonotype is medium-sized by frequency. The V call is TRBV30, the J call TRBJ1-3. The CDR3 has 15 residues. Per germline, CDR1 GTSNPN and CDR2 SVGIG (reference sequence). CDR3 region: CAWSVWRGSGNTIYF.

Measured by frequency, this clonotype is medium-sized. This chain links TRBV6-2 or TRBV6-3 with TRBJ1-2; the TCRdb D gene call, TRBD1, has no DNA to confirm it. The germline gives CDR1 MNHEY, CDR2 SVGEGT. The CDR3 runs 11 residues. The CDR3: CASSGAYGYTF.

This clonotype is deemed medium-sized by its frequency. V usage is TRBV18 and J usage is TRBJ2-7; the D gene TCRdb calls, TRBD2, cannot be checked with no DNA. This CDR3 contains 12 residues. Germline V gives CDR1 KGHSH, CDR2 LQKENI. The CDR3: CASSLREGEQYF.

This clonotype is deemed medium-sized (0.01 to 0.1%) by its frequency. The chain carries TRBV5-5 and TRBJ2-3; TCRdb's D call of TRBD1 is untestable without DNA. Germline V CDR1 and CDR2: SGHKS, YYEKEE (reference sequence). The CDR3 is 15 amino acids. The CDR3: CASSLEDRGLDTQYF.

The chain links TRBV7-9 to TRBJ2-7; the D gene TCRdb calls, TRBD2, cannot be checked with no DNA. The CDR3 covers 14 residues. Germline V gene lookup returns CDR1 SEHNR and CDR2 FQNEAQ (reference sequence). The CDR3 sequence: CASSFGRAAAEQYF. The variable domain in full, with the rest retrieved from reference TRBV7-9 and TRBJ2-7, is DTGVSQNPRHKITKRGQNVTFRCDPISEHNRLYWYRQTLGQGPEFLTYFQNEAQLEKSRLLSDRFSAERPKGSFSTLEIQRTEQGDSAMYLCASSFGRAAAEQYFGPGTRLTVT.

CDR3 protein: CASREAGGYTF. This chain connects TRBV6-5 to TRBJ1-2. CDR3 length: 11 residues. From germline, CDR1 is MNHEY and CDR2 SVGAGI.

This rearrangement joins TRBV6-5 to TRBJ1-1. CDR1 and CDR2 (germline): MNHEY, SVGAGI. The CDR3 has 18 residues. The CDR3 loop is CASSSLRPDPNFGTEAFF.

This clonotype is called medium-sized based on its frequency. V usage is TRBV5-5 and J usage is TRBJ2-5; TCRdb selects TRBD1, and the lack of DNA leaves this call unchecked. CDR3 length equals 14 residues. Germline values: CDR1 SGHKS, CDR2 YYEKEE (reference sequence). CDR3: CASSSQGIQETQYF.

The rearrangement joins TRBV5-1 to TRBJ2-1; TCRdb lists TRBD1, though no DNA is available to test this call. The CDR3 has 15 residues. Germline V gene sequence: CDR1 SGHRS, CDR2 YFSETQ. The CDR3 here is CASSQLQGAHNEQFF.

The chain links TRBV20-1 to TRBJ2-5. Germline CDR1 DFQATT, CDR2 SNEGSKA (reference sequence). The CDR3 has 12 residues. CDR3 region: CSARGLQETQYF.

Its frequency marks this clonotype as medium-sized. CDR3 residues: CASSASGVSTDTQYF. The rearrangement uses TRBV6-1 and TRBJ2-3; no DNA is available, so the TRBD1 call from TCRdb remains unchecked. Germline V CDR1 and CDR2: MNHNS, SASEGT. The CDR3 is 15 amino acids.